One and the same sample provided the 10 T cell receptor beta chains below, sequenced in a study of regulatory T cells in long-lasting Graves disease. Library construction for TCR beta used iRepertoire HTBI primers and Arm-PCR of CDR3 regions. TCRdb fed the multiplex PCR reads into MiXCR, producing one record per CDR3 protein. The table has about 430,000 distinct CDR3 sequences, about 15% seen once. Time point of the sample: newly diagnosed GD, antithyroid drugs for less than 3 months. Construction of the TCR library relied on RNA isolated from PBMCs. These records were also assigned to another study, of T cells in Graves' hyperthyroidism and ophthalmopathy.

This sample comprised peripheral blood mononuclear cells (PBMCs), obtained at new diagnosis, from a patient treated with antithyroid drugs. Receptors originate from a middle-aged woman with Graves disease.

The chain combines TRBV9 with TRBJ1-2; possibly TRBD1 for D (5 bases). From germline, CDR1 is SGDLS and CDR2 YYNGEE. V was cut by 0 bases and J by 8 bases, with 11 bases left in between. This CDR3 has 13 amino acids. CDR3 coding DNA: TGTGCCAGCAGCGTAGACGGGGACGGCGGCTACACCTTC. Translating gives CASSVDGDGGYTF.

The chain employs TRBV30 and TRBJ2-6, with 11 bases that match TRBD1. This CDR3 spans 15 amino acids. J lost 2 bases, V lost 5 bases, and 2 bases had no gene match. In germline, CDR1 is GTSNPN, CDR2 SVGIG (reference sequence). The CDR3 loop is CAWGTGGTGANVLTF. As DNA, the CDR3 is TGTGCCTGGGGGACAGGGGGGACTGGGGCCAACGTCCTGACTTTC.

In its sample, this clonotype was seen many times. The chain is built from TRBV28 and TRBJ1-6; the D gene is possibly TRBD1 (6 bases). The CDR3 length is 16 residues. Deletions cut 10 bases from V and 0 bases from J, with 16 bases between. Germline V gene lookup returns CDR1 MDHEN and CDR2 SYDVKM. In DNA, the CDR3 is TGTGCCACCCGACCAGGGGCGAGCTCCTATAATTCACCCCTCCACTTT. It encodes CATRPGASSYNSPLHF.

This clonotype was counted ten times or more. This chain uses TRBV13 with TRBJ2-7, with 9 nucleotides matching TRBD2. This CDR3 spans 15 amino acids. V shed 2 bases and J 0 bases; nucleotides not matched to a gene: 2. Germline CDR1 is PRHDT and CDR2 is FYEKMQ (reference sequence). CDR3 nucleotides: TGTGCCAGCAGCTTAAGACTAGCGGCCTCCTACGAGCAGTACTTC. It translates to CASSLRLAASYEQYF.

This clonotype has at least ten counts. The V and J genes are TRBV25-1 and TRBJ1-4; D unclear. Germline CDR1 and CDR2: MGHDK and SYGVNS. The CDR3 extends over 16 amino acids. The V gene lost 1 base and the J gene lost 1 base, with 10 bases spanning the gap. The CDR3 DNA reads TGTGCCAGCAGTGAATTGAGGGCCGGAACTAATGAAAAACTGTTTTTT. Protein product: CASSELRAGTNEKLFF.

This clonotype was observed many times. The chain couples TRBV19 to TRBJ1-1, with unresolved D. CDR3 length: 14 residues. V lost 4 bases and J lost 3, with 12 bases in between. Germline CDR1 and CDR2: LNHDA and SQIVND (reference sequence). The CDR3 DNA is TGTGCCAGTAGTACCCGTCCCAAGGACACTGAAGCTTTCTTT. It translates to CASSTRPKDTEAFF. Variable domain in full (rest from reference TRBV19 and TRBJ1-1): DGGITQSPKYLFRKEGQNVTLSCEQNLNHDAMYWYRQDPGQGLRLIYYSQIVNDFQKGDIAEGYSVSREKKESFPLTVTSAQKNPTAFYLCASSTRPKDTEAFFGQGTRLTVV.

The chain is built from TRBV7-2 and TRBJ1-2; D may be TRBD1 (6 bases). The CDR3 length is 15 residues. Per germline, CDR1 SGHTA and CDR2 FQGNSA. Trimming shortened V by 5 bases and J by 4 bases, and 17 bases separated the two germline ends. The CDR3 DNA is TGTGCCAGCAGCGCCAGGGGCGGCCAGGGCTATGGCTACACCTTC. Encoded protein: CASSARGGQGYGYTF.

The chain recombines TRBV6-2 or TRBV6-3 with TRBJ1-2; D is unresolved. The length of the CDR3 is 15 residues. Germline CDR1 is MNHEY and CDR2 is SVGEGT. The V end lost 0 bases, the J end lost 2 bases, and 10 bases lay between the germline ends. The CDR3 coding sequence is TGTGCCAGCAGTTACTCGTGGTCAGGAAACTATGGCTACACCTTC. It codes for CASSYSWSGNYGYTF.

This clonotype was counted ten times or more. The chain uses TRBV28 and TRBJ2-1; D is undetermined. Trimming shortened V by 5 bases and J by 3 bases, and 5 bases separated the two germline ends. The CDR3 is 12 amino acids. Germline lookup yields CDR1 MDHEN and CDR2 SYDVKM. Here the CDR3 DNA reads TGTGCCAGCAGTCAGAGCTACAATGAGCAGTTCTTC. It codes for CASSQSYNEQFF.

This clonotype has a handful of counts. The rearrangement uses TRBV20-1 and TRBJ2-7; D not certain. V gave up 3 bases and J gave up 7 bases, with 7 bases separating them. Germline CDR1 is DFQATT and CDR2 is SNEGSKA (reference sequence). The CDR3 has 10 amino acids. The chain's CDR3 is CSARYGEQYF. Here the CDR3 DNA reads TGCAGTGCTAGGTACGGGGAGCAGTACTTC.